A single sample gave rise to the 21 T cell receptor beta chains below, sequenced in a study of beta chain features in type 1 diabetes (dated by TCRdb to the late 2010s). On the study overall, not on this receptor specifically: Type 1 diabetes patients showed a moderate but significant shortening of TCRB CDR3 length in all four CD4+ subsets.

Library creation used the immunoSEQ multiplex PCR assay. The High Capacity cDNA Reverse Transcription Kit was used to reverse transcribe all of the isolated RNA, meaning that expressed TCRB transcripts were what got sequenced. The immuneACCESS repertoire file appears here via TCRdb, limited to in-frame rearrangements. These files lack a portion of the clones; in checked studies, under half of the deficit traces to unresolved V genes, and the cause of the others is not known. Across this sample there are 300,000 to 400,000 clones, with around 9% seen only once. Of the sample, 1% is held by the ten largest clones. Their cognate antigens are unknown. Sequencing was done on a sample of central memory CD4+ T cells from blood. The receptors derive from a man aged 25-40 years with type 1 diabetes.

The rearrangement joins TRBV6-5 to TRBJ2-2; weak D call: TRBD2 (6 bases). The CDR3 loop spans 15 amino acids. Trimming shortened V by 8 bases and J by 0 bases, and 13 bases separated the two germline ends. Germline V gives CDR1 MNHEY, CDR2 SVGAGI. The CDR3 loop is CASRGGDANTGELFF. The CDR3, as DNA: TGTGCCAGCCGAGGAGGGGACGCGAACACCGGGGAGCTGTTTTTT.

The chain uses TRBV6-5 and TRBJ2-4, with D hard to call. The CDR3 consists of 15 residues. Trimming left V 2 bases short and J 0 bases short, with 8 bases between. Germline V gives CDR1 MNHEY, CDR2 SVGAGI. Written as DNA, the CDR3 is TGTGCCAGCAGTTACGAAGCGATAGCCAAAAACATTCAGTACTTC. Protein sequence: CASSYEAIAKNIQYF.

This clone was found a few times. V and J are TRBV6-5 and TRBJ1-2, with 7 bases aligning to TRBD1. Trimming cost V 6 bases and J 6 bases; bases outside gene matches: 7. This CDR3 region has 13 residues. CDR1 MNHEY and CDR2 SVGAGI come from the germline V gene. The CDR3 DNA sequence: TGTGCCAGCAGCTCCGACAGGGACAATGGCTACACCTTC. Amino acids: CASSSDRDNGYTF.

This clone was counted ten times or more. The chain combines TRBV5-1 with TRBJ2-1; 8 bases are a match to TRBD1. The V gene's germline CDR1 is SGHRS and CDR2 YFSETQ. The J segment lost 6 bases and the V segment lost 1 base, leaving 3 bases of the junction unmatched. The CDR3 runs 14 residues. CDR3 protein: CASSLTTGGNEQFF. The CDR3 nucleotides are TGCGCCAGCAGCTTGACTACAGGGGGCAATGAGCAGTTCTTC.

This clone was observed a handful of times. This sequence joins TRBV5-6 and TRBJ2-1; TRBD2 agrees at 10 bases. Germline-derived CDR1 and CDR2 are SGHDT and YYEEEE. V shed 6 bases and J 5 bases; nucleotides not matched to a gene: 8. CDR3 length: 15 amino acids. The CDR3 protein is CASTPGLAGDNEQFF. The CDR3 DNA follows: TGTGCCAGCACCCCGGGGCTAGCGGGGGACAATGAGCAGTTCTTC.

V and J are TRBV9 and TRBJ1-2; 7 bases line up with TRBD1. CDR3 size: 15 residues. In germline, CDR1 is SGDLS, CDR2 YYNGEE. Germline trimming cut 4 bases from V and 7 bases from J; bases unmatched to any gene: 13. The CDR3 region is CASSRGGGGESGYTF. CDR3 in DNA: TGTGCCAGCAGCAGAGGGGGCGGTGGCGAGTCTGGCTACACCTTC.

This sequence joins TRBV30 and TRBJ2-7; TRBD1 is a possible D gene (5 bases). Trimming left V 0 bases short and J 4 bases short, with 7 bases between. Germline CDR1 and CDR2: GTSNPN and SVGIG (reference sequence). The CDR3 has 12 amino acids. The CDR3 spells CAWSVQGYEQYF. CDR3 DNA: TGTGCCTGGAGTGTTCAGGGATACGAGCAGTACTTC.

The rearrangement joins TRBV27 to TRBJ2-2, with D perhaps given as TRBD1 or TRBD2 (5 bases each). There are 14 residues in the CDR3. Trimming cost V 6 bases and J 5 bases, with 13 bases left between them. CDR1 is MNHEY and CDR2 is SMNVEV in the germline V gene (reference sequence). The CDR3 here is CASRTERGTGELFF. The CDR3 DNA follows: TGTGCCAGCAGGACCGAGAGGGGAACCGGGGAGCTGTTTTTT.

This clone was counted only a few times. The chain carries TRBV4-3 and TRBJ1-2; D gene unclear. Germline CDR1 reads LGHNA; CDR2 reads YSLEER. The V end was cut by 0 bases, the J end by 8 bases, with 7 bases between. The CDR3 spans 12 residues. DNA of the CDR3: TGCGCCAGCAGCCAAGATACCCGAGGCTACACCTTC. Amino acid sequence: CASSQDTRGYTF.

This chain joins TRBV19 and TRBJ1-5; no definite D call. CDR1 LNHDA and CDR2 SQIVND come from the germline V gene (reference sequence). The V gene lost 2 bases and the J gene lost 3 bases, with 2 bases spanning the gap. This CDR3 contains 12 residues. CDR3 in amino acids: CASSILNQPQHF. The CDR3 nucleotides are TGTGCCAGTAGTATACTCAATCAGCCCCAGCATTTT.

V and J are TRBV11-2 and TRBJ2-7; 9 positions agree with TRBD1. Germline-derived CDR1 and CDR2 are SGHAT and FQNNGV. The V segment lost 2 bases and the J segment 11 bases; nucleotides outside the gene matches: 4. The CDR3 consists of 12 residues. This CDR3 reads CASSLTTGGEYF. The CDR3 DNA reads TGTGCCAGCAGCTTAACAACAGGGGGCGAGTACTTC.

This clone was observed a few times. CDR3 nucleotide sequence: TGTGCCAGCAGCTTGGCCCAAAACACCATATATTTT. It encodes CASSLAQNTIYF. The chain uses TRBV5-6 and TRBJ1-3; D is ambiguous. Trimming cost V 0 bases and J 6 bases, with 4 bases left between them. This CDR3 is 12 amino acids long. From germline, CDR1 is SGHDT and CDR2 YYEEEE.

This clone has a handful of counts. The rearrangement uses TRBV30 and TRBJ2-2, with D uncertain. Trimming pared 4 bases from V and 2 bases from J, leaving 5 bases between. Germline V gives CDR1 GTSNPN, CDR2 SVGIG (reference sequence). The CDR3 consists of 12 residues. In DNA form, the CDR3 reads TGTGCCTGGAATCGTAACACCGGGGAGCTGTTTTTT. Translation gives CAWNRNTGELFF.

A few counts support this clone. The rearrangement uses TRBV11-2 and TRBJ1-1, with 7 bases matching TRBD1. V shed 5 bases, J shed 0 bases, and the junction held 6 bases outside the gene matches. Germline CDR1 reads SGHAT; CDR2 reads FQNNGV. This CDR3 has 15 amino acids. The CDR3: CASSQGGGMNTEAFF. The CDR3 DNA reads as TGTGCCAGCAGCCAGGGGGGTGGGATGAACACTGAAGCTTTCTTT.

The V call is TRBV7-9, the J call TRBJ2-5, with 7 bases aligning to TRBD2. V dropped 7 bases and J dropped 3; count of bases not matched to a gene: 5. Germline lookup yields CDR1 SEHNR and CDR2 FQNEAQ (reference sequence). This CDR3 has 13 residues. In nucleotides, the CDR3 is TGTGCCAGCAACCCAGCGGGGAAAGAGACCCAGTACTTC. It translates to CASNPAGKETQYF.

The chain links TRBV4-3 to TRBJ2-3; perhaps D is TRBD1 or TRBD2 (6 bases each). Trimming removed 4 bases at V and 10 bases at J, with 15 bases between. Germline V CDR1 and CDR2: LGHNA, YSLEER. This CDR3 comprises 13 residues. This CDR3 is CASSPYHRDSQYF. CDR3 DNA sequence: TGCGCCAGCAGCCCATACCACAGGGACTCGCAGTATTTT.

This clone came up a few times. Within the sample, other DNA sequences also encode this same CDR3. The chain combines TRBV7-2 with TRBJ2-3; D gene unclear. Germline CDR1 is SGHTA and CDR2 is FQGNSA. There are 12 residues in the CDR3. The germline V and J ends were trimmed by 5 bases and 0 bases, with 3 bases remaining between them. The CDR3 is CASSVSTDTQYF. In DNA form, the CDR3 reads TGTGCCAGCAGCGTCAGCACAGATACGCAGTATTTT.

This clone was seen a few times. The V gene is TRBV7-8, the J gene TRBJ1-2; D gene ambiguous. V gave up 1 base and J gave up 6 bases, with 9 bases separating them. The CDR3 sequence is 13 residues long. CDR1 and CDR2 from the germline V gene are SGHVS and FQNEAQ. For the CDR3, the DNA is TGTGCCAGCAGCTTAGATCCTACGAATGGCTACACCTTC. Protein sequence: CASSLDPTNGYTF.

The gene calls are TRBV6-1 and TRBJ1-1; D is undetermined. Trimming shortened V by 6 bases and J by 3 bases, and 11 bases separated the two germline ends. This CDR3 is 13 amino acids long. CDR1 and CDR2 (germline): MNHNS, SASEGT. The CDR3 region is CASSGIGDTEAFF. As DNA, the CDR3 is TGTGCCAGCAGCGGCATAGGAGACACTGAAGCTTTCTTT.

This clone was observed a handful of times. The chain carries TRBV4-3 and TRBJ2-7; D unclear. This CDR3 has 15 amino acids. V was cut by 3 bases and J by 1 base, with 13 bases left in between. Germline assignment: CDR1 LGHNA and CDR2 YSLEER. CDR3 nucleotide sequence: TGCGCCAGCAGCCAGGGCCTTGGGCGGTCCTACGAGCAGTACTTC. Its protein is CASSQGLGRSYEQYF.

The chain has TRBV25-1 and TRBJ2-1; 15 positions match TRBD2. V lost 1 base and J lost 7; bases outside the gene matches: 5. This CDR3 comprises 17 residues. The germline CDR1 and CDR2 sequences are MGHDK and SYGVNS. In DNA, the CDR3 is TGTGCCAGCAGTGAATTAGGGACTAGCGGGGGGCTTAATGAGCAGTTCTTC. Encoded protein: CASSELGTSGGLNEQFF.